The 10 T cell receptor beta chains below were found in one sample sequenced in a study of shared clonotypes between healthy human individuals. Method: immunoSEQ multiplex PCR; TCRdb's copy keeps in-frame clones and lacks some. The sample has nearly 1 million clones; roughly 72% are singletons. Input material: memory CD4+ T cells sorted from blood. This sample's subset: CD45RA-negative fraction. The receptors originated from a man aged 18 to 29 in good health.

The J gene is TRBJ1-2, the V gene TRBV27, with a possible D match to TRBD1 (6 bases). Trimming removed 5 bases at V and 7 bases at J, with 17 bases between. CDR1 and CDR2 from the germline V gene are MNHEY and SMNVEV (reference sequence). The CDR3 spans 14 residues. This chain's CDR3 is CASSPQGRLSGYTF. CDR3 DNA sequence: TGTGCCAGCAGTCCCCAGGGGCGATTATCTGGCTACACCTTC.

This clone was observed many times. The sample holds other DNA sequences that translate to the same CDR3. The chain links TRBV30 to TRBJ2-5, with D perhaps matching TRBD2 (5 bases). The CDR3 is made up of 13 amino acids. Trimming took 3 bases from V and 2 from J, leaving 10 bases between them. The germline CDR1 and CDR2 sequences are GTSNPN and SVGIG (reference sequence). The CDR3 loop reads CAWSSGLQETQYF. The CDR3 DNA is TGTGCCTGGAGCAGCGGATTACAAGAGACCCAGTACTTC.

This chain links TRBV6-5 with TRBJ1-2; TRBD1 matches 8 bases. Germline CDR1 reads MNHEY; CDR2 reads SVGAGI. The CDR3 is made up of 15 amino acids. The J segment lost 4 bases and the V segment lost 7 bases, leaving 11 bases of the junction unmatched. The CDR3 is CASTTRDRPSYGYTF. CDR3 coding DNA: TGTGCCAGCACCACAAGGGACAGGCCCAGCTATGGCTACACCTTC.

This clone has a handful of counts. The CDR3 loop reads CASSLAGTGSPLHF. DNA of the CDR3: TGCGCCAGCAGCTTGGCAGGGACAGGCTCACCCCTCCACTTT. The chain carries TRBV5-1 and TRBJ1-6; 8 bases agree with TRBD1. With 0 bases clipped from V and 10 bases from J, the junction kept 3 bases outside the gene matches. The germline CDR1 and CDR2 sequences are SGHRS and YFSETQ. The CDR3 has 14 residues.

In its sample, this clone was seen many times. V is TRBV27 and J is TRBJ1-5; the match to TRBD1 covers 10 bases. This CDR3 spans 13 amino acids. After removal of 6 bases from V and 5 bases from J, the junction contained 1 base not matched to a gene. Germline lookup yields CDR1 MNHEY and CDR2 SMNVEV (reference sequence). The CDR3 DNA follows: TGTGCCAGCAGGGGGACAGGGGATCAGCCCCAGCATTTT. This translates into CASRGTGDQPQHF.

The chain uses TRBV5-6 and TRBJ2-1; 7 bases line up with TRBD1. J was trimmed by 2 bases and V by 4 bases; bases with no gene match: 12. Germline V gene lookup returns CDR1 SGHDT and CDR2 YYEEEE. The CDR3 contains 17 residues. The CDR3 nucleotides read TGTGCCAGCAGCCAACAGCGACAGGGAAAAGCCTACAATGAGCAGTTCTTC. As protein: CASSQQRQGKAYNEQFF.

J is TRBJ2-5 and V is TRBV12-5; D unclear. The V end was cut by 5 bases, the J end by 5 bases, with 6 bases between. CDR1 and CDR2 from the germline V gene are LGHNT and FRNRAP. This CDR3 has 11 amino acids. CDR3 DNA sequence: TGTGCTAGTGGTCGACGGGAGACCCAGTACTTC. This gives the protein CASGRRETQYF.

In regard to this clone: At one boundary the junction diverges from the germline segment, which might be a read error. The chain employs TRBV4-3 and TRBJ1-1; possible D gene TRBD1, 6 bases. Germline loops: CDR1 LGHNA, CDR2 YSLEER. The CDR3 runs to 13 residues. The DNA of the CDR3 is TGCGCCAGCAGTCAAGGGGGTAGGACTGAAGCTTTCTTT. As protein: CASSQGGRTEAFF.

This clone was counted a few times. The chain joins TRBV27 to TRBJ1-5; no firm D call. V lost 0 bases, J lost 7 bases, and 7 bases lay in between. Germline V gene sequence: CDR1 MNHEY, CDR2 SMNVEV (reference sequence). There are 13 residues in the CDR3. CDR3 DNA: TGTGCCAGCAGTTTATCCCGATACCAGCCCCAGCATTTT. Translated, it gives CASSLSRYQPQHF.

The CDR3 protein is CASLNGKFSTDTQYF. In DNA form, the CDR3 reads TGTGCCAGCCTCAACGGAAAATTTAGCACAGATACGCAGTATTTT. The V gene is TRBV6-1, the J gene TRBJ2-3; D uncertain. Deletions cut 8 bases from V and 0 bases from J, with 15 bases between. This CDR3 has 15 amino acids. Per the germline V gene, CDR1 is MNHNS and CDR2 is SASEGT.